Below are 24 T cell receptor beta chains sequenced from a single sample in a study of cytomegalovirus exposure and HLA in healthy donors. PCR involved 60 Vbeta and 13 Jbeta primers. Generated by immunoSEQ multiplex PCR, the TCRdb table keeps only in-frame clones and is missing some. The sample lists 180,000 or so clones; around 75% were seen once. Input material: PBMCs. The receptors here all came from a woman aged 40 to 50 in good health and CMV-seropositive.

The rearrangement joins TRBV7-9 to TRBJ1-1; D is perhaps TRBD1 (5 bases). The CDR3 sequence is 14 residues long. Germline assignment: CDR1 SEHNR and CDR2 FQNEAQ (reference sequence). V shed 5 bases and J shed 1 base, with 11 bases lying between them. CDR3 coding DNA: TGTGCCAGCAGCCGGCCGGGGGGGAACACTGAAGCTTTCTTT. Translation: CASSRPGGNTEAFF.

CDR3 amino acids: CASSPMARNTGELFF. The CDR3 nucleotides read TGTGCCAGCTCACCTATGGCCCGGAACACCGGGGAGCTGTTTTTT. V and J are TRBV18 and TRBJ2-2; no reliable D call. The CDR3 loop spans 15 amino acids. V was trimmed by 3 bases and J by 1 base, leaving 9 bases between them. Germline loops: CDR1 KGHSH, CDR2 LQKENI.

This clone was seen only a few times. The rearrangement links TRBV21-1 to TRBJ1-2; the DNA was not used to check the table's D call, TRBD1. TRBV21-1 is marked as a pseudogene. The CDR3 sequence is 17 residues long. Here the CDR3 DNA reads TGTGCCAGCAGCAAAGTCGCATACACAGGGGGGCCCTATGGCTACACCTTC. Protein product: CASSKVAYTGGPYGYTF.

This clone was seen a single time. The chain is built from TRBV19 and TRBJ1-1; maybe TRBD1 (6 bases). Germline V gene lookup returns CDR1 LNHDA and CDR2 SQIVND (reference sequence). The V end was cut by 3 bases, the J end by 4 bases, with 9 bases between. This CDR3 comprises 13 residues. In DNA, the CDR3 is TGTGCCAGTAGTATTCGGGGGGCCACTGAAGCTTTCTTT. This sequence encodes CASSIRGATEAFF.

The CDR3 is CASGENYEQYF. The DNA for the CDR3 is TGTGCCAGCGGGGAGAACTACGAGCAGTACTTC. The rearrangement links TRBV28 to TRBJ2-7; the D gene is possibly TRBD2 (5 bases). The V gene lost 8 bases and the J gene lost 3 bases, with 8 bases spanning the gap. The germline V gene has CDR1 MDHEN and CDR2 SYDVKM. The CDR3 spans 11 residues. Looking up the rest from reference TRBV28 and TRBJ2-7 gives the full variable domain: DVKVTQSSRYLVKRTGEKVFLECVQDMDHENMFWYRQDPGLGLRLIYFSYDVKMKEKGDIPEGYSVSREKKERFSLILESASTNQTSMYLCASGENYEQYFGPGTRLTVT.

The genes are TRBV4-3 and TRBJ2-1; D not resolved. V lost 0 bases to trimming and J lost 10 bases, with 13 bases between them. Germline V gives CDR1 LGHNA, CDR2 YSLEER. The CDR3 runs to 14 residues. CDR3 region: CASSQDINAREQFF. The CDR3 region has the DNA TGCGCCAGCAGCCAAGATATAAATGCCAGAGAGCAGTTCTTC.

CDR3 region: CASSVAPVLGDTQYF. The DNA for the CDR3 is TGTGCCAGCAGCGTAGCCCCGGTTCTAGGCGATACGCAGTATTTT. The chain is built from TRBV9 and TRBJ2-3; D is uncertain. The length of the CDR3 is 15 residues. Per germline, CDR1 SGDLS and CDR2 YYNGEE. Trimming left V 0 bases short and J 6 bases short, with 14 bases between.

The chain recombines TRBV6-6 with TRBJ2-2; 7 bases match TRBD2. This CDR3 spans 14 amino acids. Germline CDR1 and CDR2: MNHNY and SVGAGI (reference sequence). The junction had 6 bases not matched to a gene; V was cut back by 6 bases and J by 5 bases. This CDR3 reads CASSSNGGTGELFF. The DNA for the CDR3 is TGTGCCAGCAGCTCGAACGGGGGGACCGGGGAGCTGTTTTTT.

This clone appeared once. The junction differs from germline at one of its ends, possibly a read error. The V gene is TRBV27, the J gene TRBJ2-7, with 9 bases aligning to TRBD1. The CDR3 has 15 amino acids. In germline, CDR1 is MNHEY, CDR2 SMNVEV (reference sequence). The CDR3 bases are TGTGCCAGCAGCCCCTGGACAGGGGTAGGCAACGAGCAGTGCTTC. It encodes CASSPWTGVGNEQCF.

This clone was seen a few times. The V gene is TRBV6-1, the J gene TRBJ1-6; 7 bases match TRBD1. CDR1 and CDR2 (germline): MNHNS, SASEGT. There are 15 residues in the CDR3. The ends lost 5 bases at V and 4 bases at J; junction bases unmatched: 5. The CDR3 coding sequence is TGTGCCAGCAGTATTCCGACAGGGTATAATTCACCCCTCCACTTT. Its protein product is CASSIPTGYNSPLHF.

The rearrangement links TRBV2 to TRBJ2-6; a weak D match, TRBD1 (6 bases). The CDR3 covers 17 residues. The germline V and J ends were trimmed by 4 bases and 0 bases, with 13 bases remaining between them. Germline CDR1 SNHLY, CDR2 FYNNEI. CDR3 residues: CASSVNDRPSGANVLTF. CDR3 DNA sequence: TGTGCCAGCAGTGTTAACGACAGGCCCTCTGGGGCCAACGTCCTGACTTTC.

The rearrangement uses TRBV2 and TRBJ2-3; D gene ambiguous. V dropped 10 bases and J dropped 0 bases, with 26 bases sitting between them. The CDR3 covers 18 residues. The germline CDR1 and CDR2 sequences are SNHLY and FYNNEI. The CDR3 nucleotides read TGTGCCACCCTAGACGAGAGAACACCCTTACCTAGCACAGATACGCAGTATTTT. Encoded protein: CATLDERTPLPSTDTQYF.

This clone was seen a single time. This chain joins TRBV28 and TRBJ2-7; 7 nucleotides line up with TRBD1. Germline CDR1 MDHEN, CDR2 SYDVKM. The CDR3 length is 14 residues. Germline trimming cut 3 bases from V and 2 bases from J; bases unmatched to any gene: 4. The CDR3 region has the DNA TGTGCCAGCAGTTTGTGGGACAGAACCTACGAGCAGTACTTC. Encoded protein: CASSLWDRTYEQYF.

The DNA of the CDR3 is TGCGCCAGCAGCCCATATAGGGGAACTGAAGCTTTCTTT. It encodes CASSPYRGTEAFF. The chain uses TRBV5-1 and TRBJ1-1; D perhaps matches TRBD1 (5 bases). Trimming left V 4 bases short and J 5 bases short, with 12 bases between. CDR1 and CDR2 from the germline V gene are SGHRS and YFSETQ. CDR3 length equals 13 residues. The full variable domain, with the rest looked up from reference TRBV5-1 and TRBJ1-1, is KAGVTQTPRYLIKTRGQQVTLSCSPISGHRSVSWYQQTPGQGLQFLFEYFSETQRNKGNFPGRFSGRQFSNSRSEMNVSTLELGDSALYLCASSPYRGTEAFFGQGTRLTVV.

The V gene is TRBV6-1, the J gene TRBJ2-7, with TRBD2 as a possible D gene (6 bases). This CDR3 has 13 amino acids. Trimming removed 10 bases from V and 6 bases from J, with 19 bases in between. CDR1 and CDR2 (germline): MNHNS, SASEGT. This CDR3 is CAILREVGFEQYF. The CDR3 nucleotides read TGTGCCATCTTGAGGGAGGTTGGTTTCGAGCAGTACTTC.

The chain is built from TRBV4-1 and TRBJ2-5, with 14 bases fitting TRBD2. J lost 4 bases, V lost 2 bases, and 6 bases had no gene match. Germline lookup yields CDR1 MGHRA and CDR2 YSYEKL. This CDR3 contains 17 residues. For the CDR3, the DNA is TGCGCCAGCAGCCAATTTCCAGGGACTAGCGGGAGAGAGACCCAGTACTTC. It codes for CASSQFPGTSGRETQYF.

This clone was counted only a few times. The chain carries TRBV5-1 and TRBJ2-7; D might be TRBD2 (7 bases). This CDR3 is built from 16 residues. The V gene lost 4 bases and the J gene lost 3 bases, with 20 bases spanning the gap. CDR1 is SGHRS, CDR2 YFSETQ, per germline. The CDR3 DNA follows: TGCGCCAGCAGCGTTGGGGGGGGCCGGGTCGGCTACGAGCAGTACTTC. Translating it yields CASSVGGGRVGYEQYF.

This rearrangement joins TRBV5-4 to TRBJ2-1; 7 bases are a match to TRBD2. Germline trimming cut 2 bases from V and 4 bases from J; bases unmatched to any gene: 3. CDR3 size: 14 residues. Germline CDR1 is SGHNT and CDR2 is YYREEE (reference sequence). Here the CDR3 reads CASSFTSEYNEQFF. As DNA, the CDR3 is TGTGCCAGCAGCTTTACTAGCGAATACAATGAGCAGTTCTTC.

This clone was detected only a few times. This rearrangement joins TRBV19 to TRBJ2-1; TRBD1 agrees at 10 bases. Germline V gene sequence: CDR1 LNHDA, CDR2 SQIVND (reference sequence). V was clipped by 0 bases and J by 7 bases; unmatched bases: 3. The CDR3 is 15 residues long. This CDR3 is CASSIEGTGVNEQFF. The CDR3 nucleotides are TGTGCCAGTAGTATAGAAGGGACAGGGGTGAATGAGCAGTTCTTC.

This chain uses TRBV7-9 with TRBJ2-7; 10 nucleotides line up with TRBD2. V gave up 5 bases and J gave up 3 bases; unmatched junction bases: 7. The V gene's germline CDR1 is SEHNR and CDR2 FQNEAQ (reference sequence). The CDR3 extends over 15 amino acids. CDR3 sequence: CASSNRGTSVYEQYF. The CDR3 bases are TGTGCCAGCAGCAACCGGGGGACTAGCGTCTACGAGCAGTACTTC. Drawing the rest from reference TRBV7-9 and TRBJ2-7, the complete variable domain is DTGVSQNPRHKITKRGQNVTFRCDPISEHNRLYWYRQTLGQGPEFLTYFQNEAQLEKSRLLSDRFSAERPKGSFSTLEIQRTEQGDSAMYLCASSNRGTSVYEQYFGPGTRLTVT.

The chain carries TRBV28 and TRBJ1-2; maybe TRBD1 (6 bases). The V end was cut by 4 bases, the J end by 5 bases, with 8 bases between. CDR1 is MDHEN, CDR2 SYDVKM, per germline. There are 12 residues in the CDR3. The CDR3 spells CASSSTGYGYTF. In nucleotides, the CDR3 is TGTGCCAGCAGTTCGACAGGATATGGCTACACCTTC.

Only one count was recorded for this clone. The chain joins TRBV5-1 to TRBJ1-2; 7 bases line up with TRBD1. Germline V gene sequence: CDR1 SGHRS, CDR2 YFSETQ. V lost 1 base to trimming and J lost 7 bases; unmatched junction nucleotides: 7. CDR3 length: 14 amino acids. CDR3 sequence: CASSLTPGGSGYTF. Written as DNA, the CDR3 is TGCGCCAGCAGCTTGACCCCAGGGGGATCTGGCTACACCTTC.

V gene TRBV5-1 combines with J gene TRBJ2-2, with TRBD1 identical over 12 bases. Trimming removed 7 bases from V and 10 bases from J; junction bases left unmatched: 14. The V gene's germline CDR1 is SGHRS and CDR2 YFSETQ. This CDR3 comprises 16 residues. The CDR3 reads CASQAGTGGVGEELFF. The CDR3 DNA follows: TGCGCCAGCCAAGCCGGGACAGGGGGCGTCGGAGAGGAGCTGTTTTTT. Based on the CDR3 plus reference TRBV5-1 and TRBJ2-2, the full variable domain is KAGVTQTPRYLIKTRGQQVTLSCSPISGHRSVSWYQQTPGQGLQFLFEYFSETQRNKGNFPGRFSGRQFSNSRSEMNVSTLELGDSALYLCASQAGTGGVGEELFFGEGSRLTVL.

This clone was seen only a few times. The chain has TRBV28 and TRBJ2-7, with TRBD1 matching over 12 bases. CDR1 is MDHEN and CDR2 is SYDVKM in the germline V gene. The V and J ends lost 2 bases and 5 bases, in that order; junction bases with no gene match: 4. The CDR3 loop spans 15 amino acids. CDR3 region: CASSLEGQGANEQYF. The CDR3 region has the DNA TGTGCCAGCAGTTTAGAGGGACAGGGGGCAAACGAGCAGTACTTC.